Listed here is a single T cell receptor beta chain. Its antigen is unknown. Other DNA sequences of this sample code for an identical CDR3. This sample is part of a study of shared clonotypes between healthy human individuals. As for the study in general: Three plates were used per donor for CD4 naive, three for CD4 memory, two for CD8 naive and one for CD8 memory.

Study-level points and caveats: The expectation was that sequencing depth would affect clonotype sharing among donors. Among a handful of donors, roughly 5% of naive CD4 clonotypes were found in common.

The method was immunoSEQ multiplex PCR; TCRdb's version includes in-frame clones alone and lacks a portion of them. This table has under 2,000,000 clones, about 95% appearing once. Trimming took off 3 bases at V and 3 bases at J, with 9 bases between the two ends. The V gene's germline CDR1 is LNHDA and CDR2 SQIVND (reference sequence). The CDR3 is made up of 13 amino acids. CD8 cells classed as naive were CD45RO-negative and positively selected for CCR7, excluding terminally differentiated effector memory CD45RA+ cells. The receptor was derived from a man aged 18 to 35 in good health. Material for sequencing was naive CD8+ T cells sorted from blood. The chain combines TRBV19 with TRBJ2-7; tentative D call: TRBD2 (6 bases). The CDR3 sequence is CASSIGSHYEQYF. The CDR3 DNA sequence: TGTGCCAGTAGTATCGGGAGCCACTACGAGCAGTACTTC.